The T cell receptor beta chain under discussion was sequenced for a study of cytomegalovirus exposure and HLA in healthy donors. The study, taken as a whole, reports: One variant, a missense change in DCLRE1C, was linked in a later analysis to TCR beta V- and J-gene trimming.

V was clipped by 5 bases and J by 4 bases; unmatched bases: 7. Germline CDR1 LNHDA, CDR2 SQIVND (reference sequence). This CDR3 region has 15 residues. About this clone: Its antigen remains unidentified.

Amplification used 60 Vbeta primers and 13 Jbeta primers. Using immunoSEQ multiplex PCR, the repertoire was profiled, and TCRdb retains in-frame clones only, with some absent. The sample shows 250,000 or so clones, around 90% of them seen only once. The rearrangement uses TRBV19 and TRBJ1-5; 8 nucleotides match TRBD1. The sequence derives from a girl under 10 years old in good health and CMV-seronegative. The sequenced sample consisted of PBMCs. In nucleotides, the CDR3 is TGTGCCAGTAGTCCATGGGACAGGCCAAATCAGCCCCAGCATTTT. It encodes CASSPWDRPNQPQHF. Variable domain in full (rest from reference TRBV19 and TRBJ1-5): DGGITQSPKYLFRKEGQNVTLSCEQNLNHDAMYWYRQDPGQGLRLIYYSQIVNDFQKGDIAEGYSVSREKKESFPLTVTSAQKNPTAFYLCASSPWDRPNQPQHFGDGTRLSIL.